The present T cell receptor (beta chain) was sequenced within a study of Graves' ophthalmopathy and Graves' hyperthyroidism. For the study at large: No treatment had been given when peripheral blood was collected at initial diagnosis.

With 3 bases removed from V and 7 bases from J, the gap between germline ends came to 13 bases. Germline assignment: CDR1 SGHTA and CDR2 FQGNSA. The CDR3 totals 14 residues. RNA served as the template for amplifying TCR beta CDR3 regions. Second-round multiplex PCR came after a first-round RT-PCR that employed HTBI primers. One entry per CDR3 protein results from TCRdb running MiXCR on the multiplex PCR reads. Of about 210,000 distinct CDR3 sequences in the sample, about 32% are singletons; the top ten hold approximately 8.6%. Study-level findings and limits: The authors also found most expanded thyroid clonotypes above 0.001 frequency in blood.

PBMCs were isolated from an approximately 10 ml sample of fresh peripheral blood. This clonotype was found many times. Its antigen is still unknown. Sample: peripheral blood. The gene calls are TRBV7-2 and TRBJ1-3; TRBD1 might be the D (5 bases). The clonotype comes from a man aged 45-60 years with Graves' ophthalmopathy. The CDR3 here is CASSFQGGGNTIYF. The CDR3 region has the DNA TGTGCCAGCAGCTTCCAGGGTGGGGGGAACACCATATATTTT.